The 3 T cell receptor beta chains given below trace back to one sample, sequenced in a study of blood T cell repertoires in COVID-19 (dated by TCRdb to between 2020 and 2021). Libraries came from the immunoSEQ multiplex PCR assay. TCRdb obtained this table from immuneACCESS and retained in-frame rearrangements with V and J assigned. These tables miss some clones; where compared with another copy, unresolved V genes account for less than half of the shortfall, and the remainder is unexplained. This sample holds hundreds of thousands of clones; approximately 90% were observed only once. Roughly 0.99% of the sample is taken by the ten largest. The sequenced sample consisted of PBMCs or T cells enriched from blood (not recorded which). These receptor sequences come from a man younger than 35 who had recovered from COVID-19.

The chain carries TRBV5-8 and TRBJ2-5, with 10 bases lining up with TRBD2. With V trimmed by 4 bases and J by 5 bases, 8 bases remained unmatched. This CDR3 contains 15 residues. The germline V gene has CDR1 SGHTS and CDR2 YDEGEE. DNA of the CDR3: TGTGCCAGCAGCCGAGCGGGGGGGCGAATGGAGACCCAGTACTTC. Its translation: CASSRAGGRMETQYF. Together with reference TRBV5-8 and TRBJ2-5, the CDR3 gives the full variable domain: EAGVTQSPTHLIKTRGQQATLRCSPISGHTSVYWYQQALGLGLQFLLWYDEGEERNRGNFPPRFSGRQFPNYSSELNVNALELEDSALYLCASSRAGGRMETQYFGPGTRLLVL.

The chain recombines TRBV27 with TRBJ2-7; D is possibly TRBD2 (6 bases). CDR1 is MNHEY, CDR2 SMNVEV, per germline (reference sequence). CDR3 length: 14 amino acids. The V and J ends lost 4 bases and 7 bases respectively, with 17 bases between them. The CDR3 DNA reads as TGTGCCAGCAGTTGGGCGGGGAACCCCCGGGAGCAGTACTTC. This codes for CASSWAGNPREQYF.

The rearrangement uses TRBV2 and TRBJ2-3, with 10 bases matching TRBD2. Germline-derived CDR1 and CDR2 are SNHLY and FYNNEI. This CDR3 region has 15 residues. With 3 bases clipped from V and 8 bases from J, the junction kept 8 bases outside the gene matches. The CDR3 DNA sequence: TGTGCCAGCAGTGACGTGAGCGGGGGGGCGGGTACGCAGTATTTT. This encodes CASSDVSGGAGTQYF.